The 31 T cell receptor beta chains given below trace back to one sample, sequenced in a study of control samples from healthy donors and cancer patients. Generated by immunoSEQ multiplex PCR, the TCRdb table keeps only in-frame clones and is missing some. The table lists about 110,000 clones, 75% to 95% of them singletons. The sequencing input was blood. Every receptor here comes from a human donor in good health. The donor label of this sample is uncertain.

J is TRBJ2-5 and V is TRBV24-1; perhaps TRBD1 as D (5 bases). CDR1 is KGHDR, CDR2 SFDVKD, per germline. With 7 bases removed from V and 5 bases from J, the gap between germline ends came to 13 bases. This CDR3 spans 13 amino acids. The CDR3 loop is CATRGVDPETQYF. In DNA, the CDR3 is TGTGCCACCAGAGGGGTTGACCCCGAGACCCAGTACTTC.

The chain couples TRBV7-7 to TRBJ1-3; D is ambiguous. CDR1 and CDR2 (germline): SSHAT, FNYEAQ (reference sequence). V was shortened by 3 bases and J by 2 bases, with 11 bases between the two germline ends. The CDR3 consists of 15 residues. The CDR3 DNA reads as TGTGCCAGCAGCTTCGGCCAAGGGCCTGGAAACACCATATATTTT. This translates into CASSFGQGPGNTIYF.

The rearrangement joins TRBV9 to TRBJ2-5, with a possible D match to TRBD2 (5 bases). Per germline, CDR1 SGDLS and CDR2 YYNGEE. This CDR3 has 14 residues. The V and J ends lost 4 bases and 2 bases respectively, with 12 bases between them. This CDR3 is CASSPRGLQETQYF. The CDR3 region has the DNA TGTGCCAGCAGCCCCCGCGGGTTACAAGAGACCCAGTACTTC. The full variable domain, its missing parts supplied by reference TRBV9 and TRBJ2-5, is DSGVTQTPKHLITATGQRVTLRCSPRSGDLSVYWYQQSLDQGLQFLIQYYNGEERAKGNILERFSAQQFPDLHSELNLSSLELGDSALYFCASSPRGLQETQYFGPGTRLLVL.

The chain links TRBV12-5 to TRBJ2-2; the D is unclear. The ends were cut back, 6 bases at V and 6 bases at J, with 8 bases in the middle. CDR1 is LGHNT, CDR2 FRNRAP, per germline. The CDR3 is made up of 12 amino acids. This CDR3 reads CASGSSAGELFF. CDR3 sequence (DNA): TGTGCTAGTGGCTCTTCTGCCGGGGAGCTGTTTTTT.

A single count supports this clone. The genes are TRBV30 and TRBJ1-2; no firm D call. The germline gives CDR1 GTSNPN, CDR2 SVGIG (reference sequence). The CDR3 runs to 12 residues. Deletions cut 0 bases from V and 8 bases from J, with 10 bases between. CDR3 nucleotide sequence: TGTGCCTGGAGTGTACAAAGCGGGGGCTACACCTTC. Amino acid sequence: CAWSVQSGGYTF.

This rearrangement joins TRBV19 to TRBJ1-4, with 8 nucleotides matching TRBD1. Trimming removed 5 bases from V and 8 bases from J; junction bases left unmatched: 10. This CDR3 comprises 15 residues. Germline lookup yields CDR1 LNHDA and CDR2 SQIVND (reference sequence). The CDR3: CASSPRGTGSEKLFF. The CDR3 DNA follows: TGTGCCAGTAGTCCTCGCGGGACAGGAAGCGAAAAACTGTTTTTT. Looking up the rest from reference TRBV19 and TRBJ1-4 gives the full variable domain: DGGITQSPKYLFRKEGQNVTLSCEQNLNHDAMYWYRQDPGQGLRLIYYSQIVNDFQKGDIAEGYSVSREKKESFPLTVTSAQKNPTAFYLCASSPRGTGSEKLFFGSGTQLSVL.

J is TRBJ1-4 and V is TRBV5-4; the match to TRBD1 covers 7 bases. The V segment lost 5 bases and the J segment 6 bases; nucleotides outside the gene matches: 4. The CDR3 is made up of 13 amino acids. CDR1 and CDR2 from the germline V gene are SGHNT and YYREEE (reference sequence). The CDR3 region has the DNA TGTGCCAGCAGATCGCAGGGGGATGAAAAACTGTTTTTT. Amino acids: CASRSQGDEKLFF.

As concerns this clone: A read error may account for a junction end that differs from germline. The chain employs TRBV2 and TRBJ2-7, with D possibly matching TRBD2 (5 bases). CDR1 and CDR2 (germline): SNHLY, FYNNEI. This CDR3 contains 12 residues. The CDR3 DNA reads as TGTGCCGGCAGTGAACGGGAATACGAGCAGTACTTC. Protein: CAGSEREYEQYF.

The CDR3 sequence is CASSADRGYEKLFF. The CDR3 nucleotides are TGTGCCAGCAGCGCGGACAGGGGGTATGAAAAACTGTTTTTT. The V call is TRBV2, the J call TRBJ1-4; 10 nucleotides match TRBD1. The CDR3 has 14 residues. Germline lookup yields CDR1 SNHLY and CDR2 FYNNEI. The J segment lost 6 bases and the V segment lost 6 bases, leaving 4 bases of the junction unmatched.

V and J are TRBV6-2 or TRBV6-3 and TRBJ2-2; TRBD2 matches 10 bases. The CDR3 sequence is 18 residues long. Germline CDR1 MNHEY, CDR2 SVGEGT. Germline trimming cut 2 bases from V and 2 bases from J; bases unmatched to any gene: 8. CDR3: CASSYTHLAGVNTGELFF. DNA for the CDR3: TGTGCCAGCAGTTACACTCACCTAGCGGGGGTCAACACCGGGGAGCTGTTTTTT.

The V gene is TRBV18, the J gene TRBJ1-2; no reliable D call. The germline gives CDR1 KGHSH, CDR2 LQKENI. V gave up 4 bases and J gave up 3 bases, with 12 bases separating them. The CDR3 consists of 14 residues. CDR3 bases: TGTGCCAGCTCACTATCGGCCGGGGACTATGGCTACACCTTC. It specifies CASSLSAGDYGYTF.

The chain carries TRBV2 and TRBJ1-2, with D perhaps matching TRBD1 (6 bases). The CDR3 extends over 15 amino acids. The germline V gene encodes CDR1 SNHLY and CDR2 FYNNEI. The ends were cut back, 7 bases at V and 0 bases at J, with 15 bases in the middle. The CDR3 DNA follows: TGTGCCAGCATCGAACGGGGGGCGGCTAACTATGGCTACACCTTC. Amino acid sequence: CASIERGAANYGYTF.

This chain joins TRBV7-9 and TRBJ1-2; a possible D gene is TRBD1 (6 bases). Germline lookup yields CDR1 SEHNR and CDR2 FQNEAQ (reference sequence). V shed 4 bases and J shed 5 bases, with 17 bases lying between them. The CDR3 is made up of 15 amino acids. The CDR3 bases are TGTGCCAGCAGCTCACAGGGAAGAAGGGGGTATGGCTACACCTTC. Amino acid sequence: CASSSQGRRGYGYTF.

The chain employs TRBV5-6 and TRBJ1-1; unclear D gene. Between the trimmed V and J ends, which lost 0 bases and 4 bases, there was a span of 13 bases. The CDR3 covers 15 residues. Germline lookup yields CDR1 SGHDT and CDR2 YYEEEE. CDR3: CASSLGLGIVTEAFF. The DNA of the CDR3 is TGTGCCAGCAGCTTGGGCTTGGGGATTGTCACTGAAGCTTTCTTT.

J is TRBJ2-7 and V is TRBV11-2; weak D call: TRBD1 (6 bases). The CDR3 runs 13 residues. Deletions cut 5 bases from V and 4 bases from J, with 12 bases between. The germline gives CDR1 SGHAT, CDR2 FQNNGV. CDR3 amino acids: CASSVTGIYEQYF. In DNA, the CDR3 is TGTGCCAGCAGCGTGACAGGAATTTACGAGCAGTACTTC.

The V call is TRBV6-2 or TRBV6-3, the J call TRBJ1-5; the match to TRBD1 covers 8 bases. The V gene end was trimmed by 2 bases and the J gene end by 2 bases; junction bases not matched to a gene: 2. The CDR3 has 15 amino acids. Germline-derived CDR1 and CDR2 are MNHEY and SVGEGT. The CDR3 nucleotides read TGTGCCAGCAGTTACCCGGACAGGGGCAATCAGCCCCAGCATTTT. It translates to CASSYPDRGNQPQHF.

The gene calls are TRBV12-3 or TRBV12-4 and TRBJ2-7; D might be TRBD1 (7 bases). V was cut by 6 bases and J by 7 bases, with 16 bases left in between. There are 13 residues in the CDR3. CDR3: CASSPDRAGEQYV. As DNA, the CDR3 is TGTGCCAGCAGCCCCGACAGGGCGGGAGAGCAGTACGTC.

The chain has TRBV3-1 (or the pseudogene TRBV3-2) and TRBJ2-7; D gene ambiguous. V was pared by 4 bases and J by 2 bases, with 12 bases between. CDR3 length equals 14 residues. Germline V lookup: CDR1 LGHDT, CDR2 YNNKEL (reference sequence). The CDR3 DNA is TGTGCCAGCAGCCCAGGCTTCCTTACCTACGAGCAGTACTTC. As protein: CASSPGFLTYEQYF.

The gene calls are TRBV24-1 and TRBJ1-4; 9 positions match TRBD1. The CDR3 contains 15 residues. Germline CDR1 and CDR2: KGHDR and SFDVKD. The junction had 5 bases not matched to a gene; V was cut back by 4 bases and J by 6 bases. CDR3 loop: CATSELTGGYEKLFF. The DNA of the CDR3 is TGTGCCACCAGTGAATTGACAGGGGGATATGAAAAACTGTTTTTT.

The gene calls are TRBV30 and TRBJ2-3; D may be TRBD2 (5 bases). Trimming took off 8 bases at V and 6 bases at J, with 15 bases between the two ends. CDR1 is GTSNPN and CDR2 is SVGIG in the germline V gene (reference sequence). The CDR3 runs to 12 residues. The DNA for the CDR3 is TGTGCCCTCTGGCGCGGGTTTGATACGCAGTATTTT. Its protein is CALWRGFDTQYF.

The chain uses TRBV30 and TRBJ2-7; 7 nucleotides match TRBD1. J gave up 0 bases and V 0 bases, and 5 bases lay outside the gene matches. There are 15 residues in the CDR3. Germline CDR1 reads GTSNPN; CDR2 reads SVGIG (reference sequence). For the CDR3, the DNA is TGTGCCTGGAGTGTAGGGGGACAGCCCTCCTACGAGCAGTACTTC. This gives the protein CAWSVGGQPSYEQYF.

This chain uses TRBV30 with TRBJ1-2; D is possibly TRBD1 (6 bases). The CDR3 runs 16 residues. Germline V gene sequence: CDR1 GTSNPN, CDR2 SVGIG (reference sequence). V was shortened by 3 bases and J by 1 base, with 18 bases between the two germline ends. CDR3 amino acids: CAWREPGATFNYGYTF. DNA for the CDR3: TGTGCCTGGAGGGAGCCGGGGGCAACCTTTAACTATGGCTACACCTTC.

This clone appeared once. This sequence joins TRBV24-1 and TRBJ2-7; D gene uncertain. Germline assignment: CDR1 KGHDR and CDR2 SFDVKD. V was trimmed by 3 bases and J by 7 bases, leaving 6 bases between them. The CDR3 is 11 amino acids. The CDR3 spells CATSDHWEQYF. The CDR3 nucleotides are TGTGCCACCAGTGATCATTGGGAGCAGTACTTC.

The chain couples TRBV15 to TRBJ2-2, with D possibly TRBD1 on 5 matching bases. V was pared by 0 bases and J by 7 bases, with 24 bases between. There are 19 residues in the CDR3. Germline CDR1 reads LNHNV; CDR2 reads YYDKDF (reference sequence). For the CDR3, the DNA is TGTGCCACCAGCAGAGAATGGCAGGGCCTGTCGTCTCTTGGCGGGGAGCTGTTTTTT. This sequence encodes CATSREWQGLSSLGGELFF. The variable domain in full, with the rest retrieved from reference TRBV15 and TRBJ2-2, is DAMVIQNPRYQVTQFGKPVTLSCSQTLNHNVMYWYQQKSSQAPKLLFHYYDKDFNNEADTPDNFQSRRPNTSFCFLDIRSPGLGDTAMYLCATSREWQGLSSLGGELFFGEGSRLTVL.

This chain joins TRBV7-2 and TRBJ2-6; D gene ambiguous. Germline V gene lookup returns CDR1 SGHTA and CDR2 FQGNSA. V was pared by 4 bases and J by 0 bases, with 10 bases between. This CDR3 contains 16 residues. The chain's CDR3 is CASSSRPSSGANVLTF. The CDR3 nucleotides are TGTGCCAGCAGCTCGAGACCGAGCTCTGGGGCCAACGTCCTGACTTTC.

V is TRBV30 and J is TRBJ2-2; no clear D gene. The CDR3 has 14 residues. Germline values: CDR1 GTSNPN, CDR2 SVGIG (reference sequence). V was cut by 1 base and J by 0 bases, with 6 bases left in between. The CDR3 spells CAWSEPPNTGELFF. The DNA for the CDR3 is TGTGCCTGGAGTGAGCCTCCGAACACCGGGGAGCTGTTTTTT.

The J gene is TRBJ1-5, the V gene TRBV6-6; D might be TRBD1 (6 bases). Trimming took off 2 bases at V and 6 bases at J, with 11 bases between the two ends. The CDR3 has 14 amino acids. Germline lookup yields CDR1 MNHNY and CDR2 SVGAGI (reference sequence). The CDR3 loop reads CASSYRGGGQPQHF. The CDR3 nucleotides read TGTGCCAGCAGTTACAGGGGGGGCGGTCAGCCCCAGCATTTT.

The chain has TRBV18 and TRBJ1-2, with D possibly being TRBD1 (6 bases). Germline V lookup: CDR1 KGHSH, CDR2 LQKENI. The CDR3 covers 14 residues. V was cut by 3 bases and J by 3 bases, with 11 bases left in between. CDR3 protein: CASSPAGADYGYTF. The CDR3 DNA is TGTGCCAGCTCACCTGCGGGGGCTGACTATGGCTACACCTTC. Combining the CDR3 with reference TRBV18 and TRBJ1-2 gives the whole variable domain NAGVMQNPRHLVRRRGQEARLRCSPMKGHSHVYWYRQLPEEGLKFMVYLQKENIIDESGMPKERFSAEFPKEGPSILRIQQVVRGDSAAYFCASSPAGADYGYTFGSGTRLTVV.

This clone was counted once. This chain uses TRBV5-1 with TRBJ2-5, with 8 nucleotides matching TRBD2. The germline V gene encodes CDR1 SGHRS and CDR2 YFSETQ. J was trimmed by 5 bases and V by 4 bases; bases with no gene match: 13. The CDR3 spans 16 residues. The CDR3 sequence: CASSPGLRGARETQYF. The CDR3 coding sequence is TGCGCCAGCAGCCCCGGCTTGCGGGGGGCGAGGGAGACCCAGTACTTC.

The V gene is TRBV24-1, the J gene TRBJ1-4; D perhaps matches TRBD1 (6 bases). Germline V lookup: CDR1 KGHDR, CDR2 SFDVKD. The V gene lost 4 bases and the J gene lost 8 bases, with 10 bases spanning the gap. The CDR3 runs 13 residues. CDR3: CATSDTGREKLFF. The DNA for the CDR3 is TGTGCCACCAGTGACACAGGGAGAGAAAAACTGTTTTTT.

The rearrangement links TRBV27 to TRBJ1-4, with D uncertain. V dropped 5 bases and J dropped 2 bases, with 15 bases sitting between them. This CDR3 spans 16 amino acids. CDR1 is MNHEY and CDR2 is SMNVEV in the germline V gene (reference sequence). The CDR3 reads CASSRSFSTTNEKLFF. In nucleotides, the CDR3 is TGTGCCAGCAGTCGCTCCTTTAGTACCACTAATGAAAAACTGTTTTTT.